This is a list of T cell receptor beta chains from one sample in a study of patients and donors after allogeneic stem cell transplantation. TCRdb reprocessed the RT-PCR reads with MiXCR, giving one entry per CDR3 protein. The sample shows 98,000 or so distinct CDR3 sequences, roughly 35% of them seen only once. What was sequenced was blood, either unsorted or a sorted T cell fraction (not recorded which). These receptor sequences come from a human donor who was either an allogeneic HSCT recipient or a stem cell or donor lymphocyte infusion donor (not recorded which). It is not recorded whose cells these are; they may come from a transplant donor. CDR3s include the opening cysteine and the closing phenylalanine or tryptophan. The D gene is left open where the match is weak. Not all rows give a size; the values are once, few, many and, for expanded clones, a class.

.	.	TRBV7-6	TRBJ1-3	CASSLGLGGVSGNTIYF	TGTGCCAGCAGCTTGGGTCTTGGGGGGGTCTCTGGAAACACCATATATTTT
few	.	TRBV5-1	TRBJ2-3	CASSSTGGDTQYF	TGCGCCAGCAGCTCCACAGGAGGAGATACGCAGTATTTT
once	.	TRBV15	TRBJ2-7	CATSRDRTAEQYF	TGTGCCACCAGCAGAGATCGGACAGCGGAGCAGTACTTC
few	.	TRBV7-9	TRBJ1-1	CASSPLSGGDTEAFF	TGTGCCAGCAGCCCATTAAGTGGGGGGGACACTGAAGCTTTCTTT
once	.	TRBV7-9	TRBJ1-2	CASTAAPYYGYTF	TGTGCCAGCACAGCGGCGCCCTACTATGGCTACACCTTC
many	.	TRBV12-3/TRBV12-4	TRBJ1-1	CASSRSTEMNTEAFF	TGTGCCAGCAGTCGCTCGACAGAGATGAACACTGAAGCTTTCTTT
few	.	TRBV12-3/TRBV12-4	TRBJ2-1	CASTLGGYNEQFF	TGTGCCAGCACCCTGGGGGGTTACAATGAGCAGTTCTTC
few	.	TRBV4-3	TRBJ1-1	CASSQDPANTEAFF	TGCGCCAGCAGCCAAGATCCAGCCAACACTGAAGCTTTCTTT
.	TRBD1	TRBV18	TRBJ2-3	CASSWDRGWTDTQYF	TGTGCCAGCTCATGGGACAGGGGTTGGACAGATACGCAGTATTTT
.	TRBD2	TRBV24-1	TRBJ2-1	CATSMGKREVQFF	TGTGCCACCAGCATGGGCAAGCGGGAGGTCCAGTTCTTC
few	TRBD1	TRBV5-1	TRBJ1-6	CASSLWAITRQGSPLHF	TGCGCCAGCAGCTTGTGGGCGATCACTCGACAGGGGTCACCCCTCCACTTT
few	.	TRBV11-3	TRBJ1-6	CASSNRDTSSPLHF	TGTGCCAGCAGCAACCGGGACACCAGTTCACCCCTCCACTTT
.	.	TRBV6-2/TRBV6-3	TRBJ2-2	CASSLGLTRAVGELFF	TGTGCCAGCAGTTTAGGACTAACCCGAGCGGTCGGGGAGCTGTTTTTT
many	.	TRBV20-1	TRBJ1-1	CSTLQHTEAFF	TGCAGTACGCTACAGCACACTGAAGCTTTCTTT
many	.	TRBV27	TRBJ1-6	CASSYGRSPLHF	TGTGCCAGCAGTTATGGCAGATCGCCCCTCCACTTT
few	.	TRBV12-3/TRBV12-4	TRBJ1-1	CASSFLGAFNTEAFF	TGTGCCAGCAGTTTTCTGGGGGCTTTCAACACTGAAGCTTTCTTT
.	.	TRBV5-6	TRBJ2-5	CASSFTGLQETQYF	TGTGCCAGCAGCTTCACAGGGCTCCAAGAGACCCAGTACTTC
few	.	TRBV7-2	TRBJ1-6	CASSLMGPPLHF	TGTGCCAGCAGCTTAATGGGTCCACCCCTCCACTTT
.	.	TRBV15	TRBJ1-4	CATRSRLPVEKLFF	TGTGCCACCAGGAGCCGACTTCCGGTTGAAAAACTGTTTTTT
.	TRBD1	TRBV4-3	TRBJ1-6	CASSQGTRGSNSPLHF	TGCGCCAGCAGCCAAGGTACCAGGGGGTCAAATTCACCCCTCCACTTT
many	TRBD1	TRBV5-1	TRBJ1-5	CASSLHGTANQPQHF	TGCGCCAGCAGCTTGCACGGGACAGCCAATCAGCCCCAGCATTTT
few	.	TRBV28	TRBJ1-6	CASSLWAGDSPLHF	TGTGCCAGCAGTTTATGGGCAGGCGATTCACCCCTCCACTTT
few	TRBD2	TRBV27	TRBJ2-1	CASSGLAVKNEQFF	TGTGCCAGCAGCGGGCTAGCGGTCAAAAATGAGCAGTTCTTC
.	TRBD2	TRBV18	TRBJ2-1	CASSQASGRLNEQFF	TGTGCCAGCTCACAAGCTAGCGGGAGGCTTAATGAGCAGTTCTTC
.	TRBD1	TRBV18	TRBJ1-1	CASSPQTMTGTEAFF	TGTGCCAGCTCACCTCAAACAATGACAGGGACTGAAGCTTTCTTT
.	.	TRBV12-3/TRBV12-4	TRBJ1-2	CASTVGGASYGYTF	TGTGCCAGCACCGTGGGGGGCGCGAGCTATGGCTACACCTTC
.	.	TRBV5-1	TRBJ2-7	CASRGTDLYEQYF	TGCGCCAGCAGGGGAACAGATCTCTACGAGCAGTACTTC
.	.	TRBV5-1	TRBJ2-7	CASSGLGPAYEQYF	TGCGCCAGCAGCGGGCTAGGGCCCGCCTACGAGCAGTACTTC
.	TRBD1	TRBV2	TRBJ1-6	CATTGGNNSPLHF	TGTGCCACTACAGGGGGGAATAATTCACCCCTCCACTTT
.	.	TRBV18	TRBJ1-4	CASSPPAQDGEKLFF	TGTGCCAGCTCACCACCGGCCCAAGATGGCGAAAAACTGTTTTTT
few	TRBD2	TRBV4-3	TRBJ2-3	CASSQEWLAGRATDTQYF	TGCGCCAGCAGCCAAGAGTGGCTAGCGGGACGAGCCACAGATACGCAGTATTTT
few	.	TRBV20-1	TRBJ1-6	CSAGQGSSPLHF	TGCAGTGCGGGCCAGGGGAGTTCACCCCTCCACTTT